The 16 T cell receptor beta chains given below trace back to one sample, sequenced in a study of response to subunit inactivated influenza vaccine. TCRdb re-analysed the RT-PCR reads in MiXCR, keeping a single row per CDR3 protein. The sample yields around 570,000 distinct CDR3 sequences, roughly 10% seen once. Separately, the same data were catalogued under a study of T cells expressing NK-cell markers. In that study: Researchers built TCR beta cDNA using 5'RACE template switching with UMIs.

The sequences come from PBMCs from blood, collected on the day of vaccination. All receptors come from a man aged 50-59 years who received an inactivated influenza vaccine.

This clonotype was counted only a few times. The chain couples TRBV7-9 to TRBJ2-5; possibly TRBD2 for D (6 bases). V lost 6 bases and J 2 bases, leaving 22 bases between the germline ends. CDR3 length: 17 amino acids. The germline V gene has CDR1 SEHNR and CDR2 FQNEAQ (reference sequence). CDR3 nucleotide sequence: TGTGCCAGCAGTTCCGGACTAAGCCATAATAAACAAGAGACCCAGTACTTC. This encodes CASSSGLSHNKQETQYF.

The chain combines TRBV28 with TRBJ2-7; maybe TRBD1 (6 bases). V lost 6 bases, J lost 3 bases, and 15 bases lay in between. The CDR3 consists of 14 residues. Germline CDR1 is MDHEN and CDR2 is SYDVKM. CDR3 DNA sequence: TGTGCCAGCAGGATGCGACAGGACAGCTACGAGCAGTACTTC. This gives the protein CASRMRQDSYEQYF.

Many counts were recorded for this clonotype. V gene TRBV28 combines with J gene TRBJ2-1, with D hard to call. Germline CDR1 reads MDHEN; CDR2 reads SYDVKM. This CDR3 is 18 amino acids long. Trimming removed 5 bases from V and 4 bases from J, with 24 bases in between. CDR3 coding DNA: TGTGCCAGCAGTCTCAGTTTCGGGCCAAAAAGAAAATACAATGAGCAGTTCTTC. This translates into CASSLSFGPKRKYNEQFF.

This clonotype was recorded a few times. The chain combines TRBV29-1 with TRBJ2-3; maybe TRBD2 (5 bases). V gave up 6 bases and J gave up 2 bases, with 9 bases separating them. CDR3 size: 12 residues. Germline values: CDR1 SQVTM, CDR2 ANQGSEA. The DNA for the CDR3 is TGCAGCGTCGCGGGCCTCACAGATACGCAGTATTTT. This encodes CSVAGLTDTQYF.

The gene calls are TRBV7-9 and TRBJ1-5; D is unresolved. Trimming pared 6 bases from V and 9 bases from J, leaving 18 bases between. The germline V gene encodes CDR1 SEHNR and CDR2 FQNEAQ (reference sequence). This CDR3 region has 14 residues. DNA of the CDR3: TGTGCCAGCAGTAAGGGTGGGCTCCTAACGCCCCAGCATTTT. It is translated as CASSKGGLLTPQHF.

This clonotype came up a few times. V and J are TRBV29-1 and TRBJ2-1; 9 nucleotides match TRBD2. The ends lost 4 bases at V and 10 bases at J; junction bases unmatched: 5. The CDR3 runs 12 residues. Germline loops: CDR1 SQVTM, CDR2 ANQGSEA. Here the CDR3 DNA reads TGCAGCGTTGTGAGGCTAGCGGGGGAGCAGTTCTTC. Amino acid sequence: CSVVRLAGEQFF.

J is TRBJ2-1 and V is TRBV6-2 or TRBV6-3; 11 nucleotides match TRBD2. V was pared by 0 bases and J by 7 bases, with 5 bases of the junction left unmatched. This CDR3 spans 16 amino acids. The germline CDR1 and CDR2 sequences are MNHEY and SVGEGT. CDR3 loop: CASSYSSGRAKNEQFF. As DNA, the CDR3 is TGTGCCAGCAGTTACTCTAGCGGGAGGGCCAAGAATGAGCAGTTCTTC.

The chain couples TRBV27 to TRBJ2-7; D is ambiguous. This CDR3 region has 14 residues. The germline CDR1 and CDR2 sequences are MNHEY and SMNVEV (reference sequence). Between the trimmed V and J ends, which lost 0 bases and 2 bases, there was a span of 8 bases. Here the CDR3 DNA reads TGTGCCAGCAGTTTATCCACCCCAGCCTACGAGCAGTACTTC. It is translated as CASSLSTPAYEQYF.

This clonotype was detected only a few times. The chain employs TRBV7-2 and TRBJ2-1, with 12 bases lining up with TRBD2. The CDR3 totals 16 residues. Per the germline V gene, CDR1 is SGHTA and CDR2 is FQGNSA. After removal of 4 bases from V and 4 bases from J, the junction contained 5 bases not matched to a gene. The CDR3 loop is CASSSASGRGYNEQFF. In nucleotides, the CDR3 is TGTGCCAGCAGCTCCGCTAGCGGGAGGGGGTACAATGAGCAGTTCTTC.

This clonotype was observed a handful of times. The chain's CDR3 is CAISGRLAGQIDTQYF. In DNA form, the CDR3 reads TGTGCCATCAGTGGGCGACTAGCGGGCCAAATAGATACGCAGTATTTT. The V gene is TRBV10-3, the J gene TRBJ2-3, with TRBD2 identical over 10 bases. The CDR3 covers 16 residues. Unmatched junction bases numbered 9, after V lost 4 bases and J lost 5 bases. The germline gives CDR1 ENHRY, CDR2 SYGVKD.

J is TRBJ2-5 and V is TRBV3-1; no definite D call. V lost 3 bases, J lost 5 bases, and 13 bases lay in between. Germline values: CDR1 LGHDT, CDR2 YNNKEL (reference sequence). This CDR3 spans 14 amino acids. The DNA of the CDR3 is TGTGCCAGCAGCCAGCTGACTCTGGGGGAGACCCAGTACTTC. Residues: CASSQLTLGETQYF.

The rearrangement joins TRBV20-1 to TRBJ2-2; perhaps TRBD1 as D (5 bases). V gave up 5 bases and J gave up 2 bases, with 9 bases separating them. This CDR3 comprises 13 residues. Germline CDR1 DFQATT, CDR2 SNEGSKA (reference sequence). The CDR3 region is CSAGALNTGELFF. The CDR3 bases are TGCAGTGCTGGGGCCCTCAACACCGGGGAGCTGTTTTTT.

The V call is TRBV28, the J call TRBJ2-6, with 7 bases fitting TRBD1. J lost 5 bases, V lost 4 bases, and 5 bases had no gene match. The CDR3 consists of 15 residues. In germline, CDR1 is MDHEN, CDR2 SYDVKM. The CDR3 region has the DNA TGTGCCAGCAGTTGGGACAGTCTGAGGGCCAACGTCCTGACTTTC. This gives the protein CASSWDSLRANVLTF.

This chain uses TRBV6-2 or TRBV6-3 with TRBJ2-1; 8 bases fit TRBD2. Trimming took 5 bases from V and 1 from J; bases not matched to a gene: 19. Germline lookup yields CDR1 MNHEY and CDR2 SVGEGT. This CDR3 is 20 amino acids long. This CDR3 is CASSLILAAIPMVSYNEQFF. In nucleotides, the CDR3 is TGTGCCAGCAGTCTGATACTAGCGGCGATCCCGATGGTTTCCTACAATGAGCAGTTCTTC.

This clonotype came up a few times. The chain is built from TRBV5-1 and TRBJ2-7; TRBD1 aligns across 8 bases. CDR1 and CDR2 (germline): SGHRS, YFSETQ. The CDR3 consists of 15 residues. V lost 4 bases and J lost 4; bases outside the gene matches: 10. The CDR3 nucleotides are TGCGCCAGCAGCCCCCCCGGGACAGGAGATTACGAGCAGTACTTC. It encodes CASSPPGTGDYEQYF.

The CDR3 DNA reads TGCGCCAGCAGCCAAGACCCGGTGGAAAAACTGTTTTTT. The encoded protein is CASSQDPVEKLFF. The gene calls are TRBV4-1 and TRBJ1-4; no firm D call. V lost 0 bases, J lost 8 bases, and 7 bases lay in between. The germline V gene encodes CDR1 MGHRA and CDR2 YSYEKL. This CDR3 has 13 amino acids.